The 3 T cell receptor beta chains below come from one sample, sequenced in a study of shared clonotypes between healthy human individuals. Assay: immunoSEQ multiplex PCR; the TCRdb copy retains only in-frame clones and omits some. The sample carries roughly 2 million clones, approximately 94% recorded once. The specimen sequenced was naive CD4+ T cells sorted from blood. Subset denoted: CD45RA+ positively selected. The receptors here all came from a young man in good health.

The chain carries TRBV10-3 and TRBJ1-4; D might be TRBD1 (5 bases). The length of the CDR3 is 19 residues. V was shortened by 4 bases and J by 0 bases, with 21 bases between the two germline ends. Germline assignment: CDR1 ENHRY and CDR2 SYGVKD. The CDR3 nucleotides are TGTGCCATCAGTGCTAAAGCACAGACAGATATAGCAACTAATGAAAAACTGTTTTTT. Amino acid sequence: CAISAKAQTDIATNEKLFF.

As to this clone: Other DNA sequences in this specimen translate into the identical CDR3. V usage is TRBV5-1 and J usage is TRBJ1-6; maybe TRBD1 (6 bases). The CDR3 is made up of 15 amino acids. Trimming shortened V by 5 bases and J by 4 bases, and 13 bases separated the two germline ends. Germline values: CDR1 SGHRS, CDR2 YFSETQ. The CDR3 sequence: CASSSGQTYNSPLHF. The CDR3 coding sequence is TGCGCCAGCAGTTCCGGACAGACTTATAATTCACCCCTCCACTTT.

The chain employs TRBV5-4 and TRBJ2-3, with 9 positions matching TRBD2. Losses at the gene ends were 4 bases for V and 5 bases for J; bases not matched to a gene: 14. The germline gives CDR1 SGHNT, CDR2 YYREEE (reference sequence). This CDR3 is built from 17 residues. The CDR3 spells CASSKSLAGFTGDTQYF. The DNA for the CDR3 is TGTGCCAGCAGCAAATCACTAGCGGGCTTCACGGGAGATACGCAGTATTTT.